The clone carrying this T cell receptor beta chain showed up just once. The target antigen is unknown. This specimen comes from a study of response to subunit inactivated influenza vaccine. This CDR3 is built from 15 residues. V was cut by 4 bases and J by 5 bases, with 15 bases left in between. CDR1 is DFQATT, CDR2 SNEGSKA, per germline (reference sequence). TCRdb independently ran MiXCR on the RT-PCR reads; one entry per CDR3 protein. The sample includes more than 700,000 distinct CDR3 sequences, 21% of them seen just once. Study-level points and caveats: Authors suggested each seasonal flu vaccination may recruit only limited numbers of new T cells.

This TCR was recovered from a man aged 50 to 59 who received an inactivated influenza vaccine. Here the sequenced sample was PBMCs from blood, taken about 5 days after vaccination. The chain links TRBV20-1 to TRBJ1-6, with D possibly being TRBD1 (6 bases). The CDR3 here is CSATDSPRNNSPLHF. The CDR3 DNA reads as TGCAGTGCTACGGACAGTCCTAGGAATAATTCACCCCTCCACTTT.